This passage covers 31 T cell receptor beta chains from one sample sequenced in a study of blood T cells in healthy people across ages (dated by TCRdb to between 2014 and 2017). Libraries were made using 5' RACE. Sequencing relied on an Illumina HiSeq 2500. The second PCR ran for about 6 to 11 cycles and used a J-beta primer mix along with a sample-barcoded 5' primer. The public reads were quality trimmed at Q25 with fastp and then assembled into clones with MiXCR by TCRdb, keeping productive beta chains. Every distinct CDR3 protein forms one entry, paired with its most common genes and DNA. This sample comprises some 730,000 distinct CDR3 sequences, about 20% of them detected only once. The top ten clones comprise around 21% of the sample. Sequenced material: blood. The receptors here all came from a man between 65 and 80 years old in good health.

This rearrangement joins TRBV20-1 to TRBJ1-4; unclear D gene. Trimming took 0 bases from V and 6 from J, leaving 14 bases between them. Germline V lookup: CDR1 DFQATT, CDR2 SNEGSKA (reference sequence). The CDR3 length is 15 residues. This CDR3 reads CSARDPGLRDEKLFF. The CDR3 bases are TGCAGTGCTAGAGATCCGGGGTTAAGAGATGAAAAACTGTTTTTT.

The J gene is TRBJ2-4, the V gene TRBV12-3 or TRBV12-4, with 8 bases matching TRBD1. The CDR3 is 15 amino acids. The V segment lost 0 bases and the J segment 7 bases; nucleotides outside the gene matches: 5. CDR3 sequence (DNA): TGTGCCAGCAGTTTAGCCGGGACAGGAGGGAACATTCAGTACTTC. Translation: CASSLAGTGGNIQYF.

CDR3 amino acids: CASSILGARNEKLFF. CDR3 nucleotide sequence: TGTGCCAGTAGTATCTTGGGGGCGCGAAATGAAAAACTGTTTTTT. The V and J genes are TRBV19 and TRBJ1-4; maybe TRBD1 (6 bases). This CDR3 region has 15 residues. Trimming shortened V by 3 bases and J by 5 bases, and 13 bases separated the two germline ends. CDR1 and CDR2 (germline): LNHDA, SQIVND (reference sequence).

This clonotype occurred a few times. This rearrangement joins TRBV12-3 or TRBV12-4 to TRBJ1-3; no definite D call. The CDR3 totals 13 residues. V was cut by 3 bases and J by 9 bases, with 12 bases left in between. Here the CDR3 reads CASSFAVTGTIYF. The CDR3 DNA is TGTGCCAGCAGTTTTGCGGTAACGGGCACCATATATTTT.

This clonotype was picked up a small number of times. This sequence joins TRBV5-5 and TRBJ1-4; D remains unclear. This CDR3 has 13 amino acids. V lost 7 bases and J 2 bases, leaving 9 bases between the germline ends. Germline V gene lookup returns CDR1 SGHKS and CDR2 YYEKEE (reference sequence). The CDR3 sequence is CASGGGTNEKLFF. In nucleotides, the CDR3 is TGTGCCAGCGGCGGTGGGACTAATGAAAAACTGTTTTTT.

This chain uses TRBV14 with TRBJ1-6; D is unclear. There are 15 residues in the CDR3. Deletions cut 1 base from V and 5 bases from J, with 9 bases between. The germline CDR1 and CDR2 sequences are SGHDN and FVKESK. CDR3 in amino acids: CASSQVRGDNSPLHF. The CDR3 nucleotides read TGTGCCAGCAGCCAAGTTCGGGGTGATAATTCACCCCTCCACTTT.

The chain is built from TRBV28 and TRBJ1-5; weak D call: TRBD1 (5 bases). The germline gives CDR1 MDHEN, CDR2 SYDVKM. The CDR3 has 16 amino acids. V was shortened by 6 bases and J by 6 bases, with 21 bases between the two germline ends. CDR3 region: CASSPLGGRVTQPQHF. The CDR3 DNA follows: TGTGCCAGCAGCCCCCTGGGGGGTCGGGTCACTCAGCCCCAGCATTTT.

This clonotype was seen more than once but under ten times. The genes are TRBV20-1 and TRBJ2-5; D uncertain. CDR3 length equals 13 residues. V was pared by 2 bases and J by 4 bases, with 11 bases between. Germline assignment: CDR1 DFQATT and CDR2 SNEGSKA (reference sequence). CDR3 DNA: TGCAGTGCTAGAAGTAGCCTTGGAGAGACCCAGTACTTC. It yields the protein CSARSSLGETQYF.

The chain links TRBV12-3 or TRBV12-4 to TRBJ2-5; unclear D gene. The J call may be in error: the DNA end matches TRBJ2-1 better. The CDR3 consists of 14 residues. This chain's CDR3 is CASSLSLEMVEQFF. Here the CDR3 DNA reads TGTGCCAGCAGTTTGAGTCTAGAAATGGTTGAGCAGTTCTTC.

This clonotype was observed a handful of times. The chain has TRBV24-1 and TRBJ2-3; 13 bases fit TRBD2. This CDR3 region has 18 residues. Trimming at V came to 1 base and at J to 4 bases, leaving 7 bases not matched to a gene. The germline CDR1 and CDR2 sequences are KGHDR and SFDVKD. CDR3 loop: CATSDFGLAGVGADTQYF. In nucleotides, the CDR3 is TGTGCCACCAGTGATTTCGGACTAGCGGGAGTAGGCGCAGATACGCAGTATTTT.

J is TRBJ1-1 and V is TRBV5-1; 10 bases align to TRBD1. Looked up from germline, CDR1 is SGHRS and CDR2 is YFSETQ. The CDR3 loop spans 14 amino acids. V shed 4 bases and J 7 bases; nucleotides not matched to a gene: 7. The CDR3 loop is CASSRLGTGDEAFF. CDR3 in DNA: TGCGCCAGCAGCCGGCTCGGGACAGGGGATGAAGCTTTCTTT.

This chain connects TRBV5-1 to TRBJ2-1, with no clear D. V was shortened by 0 bases and J by 5 bases, with 6 bases between the two germline ends. Germline loops: CDR1 SGHRS, CDR2 YFSETQ. The CDR3 spans 13 residues. CDR3 protein: CASSLDTNNEQFF. In DNA, the CDR3 is TGCGCCAGCAGCTTGGACACAAACAATGAGCAGTTCTTC.

The CDR3 spells CASSTGGNEQFF. CDR3 nucleotides: TGTGCCAGCAGCACCGGTGGGAATGAGCAGTTCTTC. The chain carries TRBV11-2 and TRBJ2-1; D unclear. V was cut by 5 bases and J by 7 bases, with 9 bases left in between. Germline CDR1 is SGHAT and CDR2 is FQNNGV. This CDR3 spans 12 amino acids.

The rearrangement links TRBV21-1 to TRBJ2-3. TRBV21-1 constitutes a pseudogene. The CDR3 spans 16 residues. CDR3 DNA: TGTGCCAGCAGCAAAGTAGTGGTCAGACGCACAGATACGCAGTATTTT. This codes for CASSKVVVRRTDTQYF.

This clonotype was observed a few times. V gene TRBV20-1 combines with J gene TRBJ1-6, with 7 bases matching TRBD1. The CDR3 consists of 15 residues. The V gene's germline CDR1 is DFQATT and CDR2 SNEGSKA (reference sequence). V gave up 2 bases and J gave up 6 bases; unmatched junction bases: 7. The DNA for the CDR3 is TGCAGTGCTAGAAGGGACAGCCGCCTTAATTCACCCCTCCACTTT. Translated: CSARRDSRLNSPLHF.

This clonotype was seen a few times. This chain uses TRBV11-2 with TRBJ2-7, with 7 bases aligning to TRBD1. The junction had 11 bases not matched to a gene; V was cut back by 6 bases and J by 0 bases. Germline CDR1 and CDR2: SGHAT and FQNNGV. This CDR3 is built from 16 residues. The CDR3 coding sequence is TGTGCCAGCAGGGCCGTCAGGGGGAAACACTCCTACGAGCAGTACTTC. Translating gives CASRAVRGKHSYEQYF.

This clonotype has a handful of counts. This chain joins TRBV12-3 or TRBV12-4 and TRBJ2-3; 9 positions match TRBD1. The V and J ends lost 4 bases and 3 bases, in that order; junction bases with no gene match: 5. There are 15 residues in the CDR3. The CDR3 DNA follows: TGTGCCAGCAGTTCTGGACAGGGGAGGACAGATACGCAGTATTTT. Translation: CASSSGQGRTDTQYF.

A single count supports this clonotype. The chain carries TRBV20-1 and TRBJ2-2; D might be TRBD2 (7 bases). Germline V gene lookup returns CDR1 DFQATT and CDR2 SNEGSKA (reference sequence). This CDR3 spans 16 amino acids. V was shortened by 6 bases and J by 4 bases, with 21 bases between the two germline ends. The CDR3 DNA reads TGCAGTGCCCCCGCAGCGGGACATCCAGGCACCGGGGAGCTGTTTTTT. Residues: CSAPAAGHPGTGELFF.

The chain has TRBV5-5 and TRBJ2-5; D is unclear. With 4 bases removed from V and 0 bases from J, the gap between germline ends came to 19 bases. This CDR3 has 17 amino acids. The germline V gene encodes CDR1 SGHKS and CDR2 YYEKEE (reference sequence). The CDR3 DNA follows: TGTGCCAGCAGCCATAATTCACACCGTGGGTACCAAGAGACCCAGTACTTC. Its translation: CASSHNSHRGYQETQYF.

J is TRBJ2-4 and V is TRBV20-1; TRBD1 aligns across 7 bases. CDR3 length equals 16 residues. Germline values: CDR1 DFQATT, CDR2 SNEGSKA (reference sequence). Germline trimming cut 0 bases from V and 2 bases from J; bases unmatched to any gene: 7. The DNA of the CDR3 is TGCAGTGCTAGAGATTTTAGGGGGCATACCAAAAACATTCAGTACTTC. Translation gives CSARDFRGHTKNIQYF.

This chain links TRBV18 with TRBJ1-5; TRBD1 aligns across 9 bases. The CDR3 has 14 residues. J was trimmed by 6 bases and V by 2 bases; bases with no gene match: 2. Germline V lookup: CDR1 KGHSH, CDR2 LQKENI. As DNA, the CDR3 is TGTGCCAGCTCACCAGGGGACAGGGTTCAGCCCCAGCATTTT. Translation gives CASSPGDRVQPQHF.

There are many counts of this clonotype. The J gene is TRBJ1-2, the V gene TRBV5-1; TRBD1 aligns across 12 bases. Germline values: CDR1 SGHRS, CDR2 YFSETQ. J was trimmed by 1 base and V by 6 bases; bases with no gene match: 7. This CDR3 is built from 16 residues. CDR3 coding DNA: TGCGCCAGCACCAGGGACAGGGGGCAGGGTAACTATGGCTACACCTTC. Protein product: CASTRDRGQGNYGYTF. Filled out from reference TRBV5-1 and TRBJ1-2, the complete variable domain reads KAGVTQTPRYLIKTRGQQVTLSCSPISGHRSVSWYQQTPGQGLQFLFEYFSETQRNKGNFPGRFSGRQFSNSRSEMNVSTLELGDSALYLCASTRDRGQGNYGYTFGSGTRLTVV.

There are a few counts of this clonotype. The rearrangement uses TRBV29-1 and TRBJ2-5; D perhaps matches TRBD2 (5 bases). TRBJ2-1 matches the DNA end more closely, so the J call is doubtful. Germline loops: CDR1 SQVTM, CDR2 ANQGSEA. CDR3 length equals 14 residues. The CDR3 here is CSAGRLAGDNEQFF. The DNA of the CDR3 is TGCAGCGCCGGACGGCTAGCTGGAGACAATGAGCAGTTCTTC.

This chain uses TRBV20-1 with TRBJ1-2; D unclear. The CDR3 sequence is 12 residues long. The germline CDR1 and CDR2 sequences are DFQATT and SNEGSKA (reference sequence). V was clipped by 0 bases and J by 14 bases, with 16 bases between them. The CDR3 DNA is TGCAGTGCTAGAGAACGGGCCCAAATTAGGACCTTC. It yields the protein CSARERAQIRTF.

This clonotype has ten or more counts. This sequence joins TRBV7-9 and TRBJ1-3; D is unresolved. CDR1 and CDR2 from the germline V gene are SEHNR and FQNEAQ (reference sequence). V was cut by 3 bases and J by 7 bases, with 7 bases left in between. The CDR3 spans 12 residues. The CDR3 bases are TGTGCCAGCAGCTTTAACGGGAACACCATATATTTT. It is translated as CASSFNGNTIYF.

The V call is TRBV7-9, the J call TRBJ2-1; D is uncertain. The CDR3 is 14 amino acids. V was pared by 7 bases and J by 0 bases, with 10 bases between. Germline CDR1 is SEHNR and CDR2 is FQNEAQ (reference sequence). CDR3 in amino acids: CASTWSSSYNEQFF. DNA for the CDR3: TGTGCCAGCACGTGGTCCAGCTCCTACAATGAGCAGTTCTTC.

In DNA, the CDR3 is TGCGCCCCCATCCGGACCTCCTACGAGCAGTACTTC. This codes for CAPIRTSYEQYF. This chain joins TRBV5-1 and TRBJ2-7; D call uncertain. The CDR3 extends over 12 amino acids. Trimming stripped 10 bases from V and 0 bases from J, with 11 bases between. Looked up from germline, CDR1 is SGHRS and CDR2 is YFSETQ.

This clonotype turned up a few times. V is TRBV3-1 and J is TRBJ2-5, with D maybe TRBD1 (6 bases). CDR1 is LGHDT, CDR2 YNNKEL, per germline (reference sequence). This CDR3 is 15 amino acids long. Trimming removed 1 base at V and 5 bases at J, with 14 bases between. The CDR3 DNA is TGTGCCAGCAGCCAAGGGGGGCCATTTGCGGAGACCCAGTACTTC. Protein: CASSQGGPFAETQYF.

This clonotype occurred many times. The V and J genes are TRBV15 and TRBJ2-1; D gene uncertain. Trimming removed 3 bases at V and 0 bases at J, with 6 bases between. The CDR3 has 14 residues. The germline V gene encodes CDR1 LNHNV and CDR2 YYDKDF (reference sequence). Here the CDR3 DNA reads TGTGCCACCAGCAGCTTTAGCTCCTACAATGAGCAGTTCTTC. The encoded protein is CATSSFSSYNEQFF. The variable domain in full, completed from reference TRBV15 and TRBJ2-1, reads DAMVIQNPRYQVTQFGKPVTLSCSQTLNHNVMYWYQQKSSQAPKLLFHYYDKDFNNEADTPDNFQSRRPNTSFCFLDIRSPGLGDTAMYLCATSSFSSYNEQFFGPGTRLTVL.

The V and J genes are TRBV7-9 and TRBJ2-3, with TRBD1 as a possible D gene (5 bases). Germline V gives CDR1 SEHNR, CDR2 FQNEAQ (reference sequence). V shed 1 base and J shed 1 base, with 9 bases lying between them. This CDR3 spans 15 amino acids. The CDR3 DNA reads as TGTGCCAGCAGCTTAGTACAGGTCCGCACAGATACGCAGTATTTT. The encoded protein is CASSLVQVRTDTQYF.

This clonotype was seen a handful of times. The V call is TRBV6-6, the J call TRBJ2-3; the match to TRBD2 covers 7 bases. Trimming cost V 8 bases and J 9 bases; bases outside gene matches: 8. Germline CDR1 MNHNY, CDR2 SVGAGI (reference sequence). This CDR3 region has 12 residues. The CDR3 DNA follows: TGTGCCAGCTACGGGGGGATCGGGACGCAGTATTTT. It encodes CASYGGIGTQYF.